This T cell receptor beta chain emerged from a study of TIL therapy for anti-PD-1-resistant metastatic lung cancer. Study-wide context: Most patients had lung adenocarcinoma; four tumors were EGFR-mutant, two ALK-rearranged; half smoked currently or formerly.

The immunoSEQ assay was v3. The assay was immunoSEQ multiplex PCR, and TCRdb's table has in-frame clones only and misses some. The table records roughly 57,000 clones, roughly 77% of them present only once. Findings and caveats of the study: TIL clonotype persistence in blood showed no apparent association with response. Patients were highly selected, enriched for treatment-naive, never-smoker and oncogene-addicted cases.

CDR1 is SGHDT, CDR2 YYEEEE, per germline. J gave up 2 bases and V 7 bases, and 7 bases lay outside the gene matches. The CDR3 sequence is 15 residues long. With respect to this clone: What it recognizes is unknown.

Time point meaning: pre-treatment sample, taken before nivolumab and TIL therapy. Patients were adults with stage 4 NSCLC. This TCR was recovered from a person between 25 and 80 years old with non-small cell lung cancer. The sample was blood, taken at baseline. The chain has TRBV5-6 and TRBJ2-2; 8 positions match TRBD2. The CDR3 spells CASARGALNTGELFF. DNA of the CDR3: TGTGCCAGCGCGCGGGGGGCCCTTAACACCGGGGAGCTGTTTTTT.